This T cell receptor (beta chain) was recorded in a study of cytomegalovirus exposure and HLA in healthy donors. General observations from the study: The authors later found TCR association rates varying by HLA locus, with DRB1 most and HLA-C fewest. Cytomegalovirus-associated TCR beta chains were listed, numbering more than 150. In vitro, three CMV-associated chains proved specific for CMV antigens.

This CDR3 spans 16 amino acids. J gave up 3 bases and V 2 bases, and 3 bases lay outside the gene matches. Germline CDR1 SGDLS, CDR2 YYNGEE. Use of 60 Vbeta and 13 Jbeta primers characterized the PCR. Sequencing was performed with immunoSEQ multiplex PCR; in TCRdb, only in-frame clones are kept and a portion is missing. Of approximately 70,000 clones listed, 70% to 75% were seen once; the top ten hold more than 9.5%. This clone was seen more than once but under ten times. Its antigen is undetermined. The chain combines TRBV9 with TRBJ2-1; TRBD2 matches at 12 bases. The source is a human donor in good health. Sequences were obtained from PBMCs. The chain's CDR3 is CASSVGLAGLYNEQFF. The CDR3 DNA follows: TGTGCCAGCAGCGTGGGACTAGCGGGCCTCTACAATGAGCAGTTCTTC. The full variable domain, in which reference TRBV9 and TRBJ2-1 provide the parts outside the CDR3, is DSGVTQTPKHLITATGQRVTLRCSPRSGDLSVYWYQQSLDQGLQFLIQYYNGEERAKGNILERFSAQQFPDLHSELNLSSLELGDSALYFCASSVGLAGLYNEQFFGPGTRLTVL.